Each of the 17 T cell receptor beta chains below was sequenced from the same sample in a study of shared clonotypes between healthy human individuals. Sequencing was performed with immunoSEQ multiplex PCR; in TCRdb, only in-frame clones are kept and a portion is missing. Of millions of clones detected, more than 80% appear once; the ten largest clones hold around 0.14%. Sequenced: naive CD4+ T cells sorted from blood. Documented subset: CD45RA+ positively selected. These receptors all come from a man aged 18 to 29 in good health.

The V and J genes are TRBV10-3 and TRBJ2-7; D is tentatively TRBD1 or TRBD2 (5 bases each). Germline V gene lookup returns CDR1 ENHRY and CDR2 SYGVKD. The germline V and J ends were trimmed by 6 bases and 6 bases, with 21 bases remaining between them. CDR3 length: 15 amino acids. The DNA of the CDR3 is TGTGCCATCAGCCTTATTTGGGACGGGGATGGCGAGCAGTACTTC. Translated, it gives CAISLIWDGDGEQYF.

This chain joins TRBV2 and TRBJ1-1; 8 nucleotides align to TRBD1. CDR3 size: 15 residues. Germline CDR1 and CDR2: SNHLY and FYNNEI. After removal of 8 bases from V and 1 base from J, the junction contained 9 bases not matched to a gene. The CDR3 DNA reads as TGTGCCAGCGCCCCCATCGGACAGGGGAACACTGAAGCTTTCTTT. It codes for CASAPIGQGNTEAFF.

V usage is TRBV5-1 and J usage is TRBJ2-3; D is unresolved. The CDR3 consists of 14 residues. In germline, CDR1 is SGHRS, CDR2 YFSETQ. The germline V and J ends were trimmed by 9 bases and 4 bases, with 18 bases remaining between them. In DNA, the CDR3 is TGCGCCACCTCTCTTGGAGTAGAGGCAGATACGCAGTATTTT. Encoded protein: CATSLGVEADTQYF.

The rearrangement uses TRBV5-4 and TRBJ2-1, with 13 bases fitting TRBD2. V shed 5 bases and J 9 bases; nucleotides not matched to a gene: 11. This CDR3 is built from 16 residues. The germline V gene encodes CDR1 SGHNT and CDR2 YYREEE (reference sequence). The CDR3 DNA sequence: TGTGCCAGCAGTTATACTAGCGGGAGGGCCAAAGGTGAGCAGTTCTTC. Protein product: CASSYTSGRAKGEQFF.

CDR3 amino acids: CATSRDLPGGGSYNSPLHF. DNA of the CDR3: TGTGCCACCAGCAGAGATCTCCCGGGGGGGGGCTCCTATAATTCACCCCTCCACTTT. The chain carries TRBV15 and TRBJ1-6; TRBD1 is a possible D gene (5 bases). V was trimmed by 0 bases and J by 0 bases, leaving 15 bases between them. Germline V gene data show CDR1 as LNHNV and CDR2 as YYDKDF (reference sequence). The CDR3 totals 19 residues.

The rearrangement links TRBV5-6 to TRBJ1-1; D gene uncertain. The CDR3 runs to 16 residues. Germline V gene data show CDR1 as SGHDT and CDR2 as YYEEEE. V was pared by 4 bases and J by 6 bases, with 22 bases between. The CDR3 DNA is TGTGCCAGCAGCCACATCGACCTTCTCAAGTACGCTGAAGCTTTCTTT. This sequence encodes CASSHIDLLKYAEAFF.

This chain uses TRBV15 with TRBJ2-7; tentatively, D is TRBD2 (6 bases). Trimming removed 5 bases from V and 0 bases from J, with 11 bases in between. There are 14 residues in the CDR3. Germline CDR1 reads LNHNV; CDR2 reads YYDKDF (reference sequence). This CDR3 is CATSGGTDSYEQYF. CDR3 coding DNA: TGTGCCACCAGCGGCGGGACGGACTCCTACGAGCAGTACTTC.

This CDR3 is CASSLGTGSYYEQYF. The DNA for the CDR3 is TGCGCCAGCAGCTTGGGAACAGGCAGCTACTACGAGCAGTACTTC. This chain joins TRBV5-1 and TRBJ2-7; D is possibly TRBD1 (5 bases). Germline loops: CDR1 SGHRS, CDR2 YFSETQ. V dropped 0 bases and J dropped 3 bases, with 13 bases sitting between them. CDR3 length: 15 amino acids.

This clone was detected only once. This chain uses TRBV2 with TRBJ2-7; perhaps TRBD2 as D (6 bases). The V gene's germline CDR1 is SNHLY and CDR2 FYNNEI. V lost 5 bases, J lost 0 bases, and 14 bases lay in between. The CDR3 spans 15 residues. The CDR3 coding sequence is TGTGCCAGCAGTAAGGGTCGGGGGAGCTCCTACGAGCAGTACTTC. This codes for CASSKGRGSSYEQYF.

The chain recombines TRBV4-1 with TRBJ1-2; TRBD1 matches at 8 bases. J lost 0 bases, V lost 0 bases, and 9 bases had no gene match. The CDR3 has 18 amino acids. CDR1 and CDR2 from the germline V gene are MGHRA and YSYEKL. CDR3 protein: CASSQDRDRRLTNYGYTF. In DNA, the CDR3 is TGCGCCAGCAGCCAAGATAGGGACAGGCGTTTGACTAACTATGGCTACACCTTC.

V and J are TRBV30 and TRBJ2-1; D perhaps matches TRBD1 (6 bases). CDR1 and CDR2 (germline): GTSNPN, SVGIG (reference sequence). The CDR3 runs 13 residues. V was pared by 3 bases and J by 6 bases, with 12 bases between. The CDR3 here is CAWRNRAGNEQFF. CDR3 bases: TGTGCCTGGAGGAACAGGGCCGGCAATGAGCAGTTCTTC.

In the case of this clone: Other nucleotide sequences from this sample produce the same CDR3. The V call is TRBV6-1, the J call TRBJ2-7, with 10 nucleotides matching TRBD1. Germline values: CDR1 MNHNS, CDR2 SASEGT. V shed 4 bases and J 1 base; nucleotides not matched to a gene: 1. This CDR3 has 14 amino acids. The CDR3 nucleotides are TGTGCCAGCAGTGTGGGACAGGGGTCCTACGAGCAGTACTTC. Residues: CASSVGQGSYEQYF.

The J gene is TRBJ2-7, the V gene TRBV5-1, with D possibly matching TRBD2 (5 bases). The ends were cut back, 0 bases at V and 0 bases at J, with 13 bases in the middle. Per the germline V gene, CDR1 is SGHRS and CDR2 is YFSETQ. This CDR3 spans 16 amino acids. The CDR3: CASSLAGLIYSYEQYF. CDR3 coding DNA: TGCGCCAGCAGCTTGGCCGGACTTATTTACTCCTACGAGCAGTACTTC.

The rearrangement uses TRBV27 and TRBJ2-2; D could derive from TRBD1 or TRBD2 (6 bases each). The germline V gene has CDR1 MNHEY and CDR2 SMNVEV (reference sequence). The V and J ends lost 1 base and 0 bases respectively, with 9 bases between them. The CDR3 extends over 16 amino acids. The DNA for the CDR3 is TGTGCCAGCAGTTTATGGGGGGCACCGAACACCGGGGAGCTGTTTTTT. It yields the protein CASSLWGAPNTGELFF.

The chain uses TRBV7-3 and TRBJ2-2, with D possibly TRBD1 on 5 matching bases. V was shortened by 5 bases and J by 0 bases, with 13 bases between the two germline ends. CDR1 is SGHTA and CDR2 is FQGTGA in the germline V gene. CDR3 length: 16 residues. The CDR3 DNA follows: TGTGCCAGCAGCCGAAACTCAGGGCCGAACACCGGGGAGCTGTTTTTT. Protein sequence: CASSRNSGPNTGELFF.

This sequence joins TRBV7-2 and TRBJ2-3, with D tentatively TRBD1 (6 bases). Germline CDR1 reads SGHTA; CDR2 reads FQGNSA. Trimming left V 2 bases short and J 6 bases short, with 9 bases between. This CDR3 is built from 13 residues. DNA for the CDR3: TGTGCCAGCAGCTTATGGGGGCCGGATACGCAGTATTTT. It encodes CASSLWGPDTQYF.

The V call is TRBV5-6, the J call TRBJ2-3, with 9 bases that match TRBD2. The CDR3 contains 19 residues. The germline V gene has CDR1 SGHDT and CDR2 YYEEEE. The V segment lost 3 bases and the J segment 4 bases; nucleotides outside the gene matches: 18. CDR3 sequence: CASSSLGSGGYSWSDTQYF. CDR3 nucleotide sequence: TGTGCCAGCAGCTCTCTCGGGAGCGGGGGGTATTCTTGGTCAGATACGCAGTATTTT.